This T cell receptor (beta chain) was recorded in a study of cytomegalovirus exposure and HLA in healthy donors. Looked up from germline, CDR1 is SGHTA and CDR2 is FQGNSA. The CDR3 consists of 15 residues. Trimming removed 6 bases from V and 2 bases from J, with 14 bases in between. Findings and limits, study-wide: The majority of TCR sequences were rare, yet some public TCRs appeared in many donors. Later analysis showed most CMV-associated TCR beta chains appearing HLA-restricted.

Worth noting for this clone: Its antigen is currently unknown.

60 Vbeta and 13 Jbeta primers were used in PCR. Profiled with immunoSEQ multiplex PCR; TCRdb holds only in-frame clones, not every one. The sample lists 150,000 to 200,000 clones, 65% to 85% occurring once. Source material: PBMCs. The receptor was isolated from a man aged 18 to 35 in good health and CMV-seronegative. J is TRBJ1-5 and V is TRBV7-2; D is ambiguous. CDR3 nucleotides: TGTGCCAGCAGACCTAGGGAGGGTGGCAATCAGCCCCAGCATTTT. Translated, it gives CASRPREGGNQPQHF.